The 30 T cell receptor beta chains below were found in one sample sequenced in a study of T-cell memory formation after mild COVID-19. A single record per CDR3 protein comes from TCRdb applying MiXCR to the 5' RACE reads. The sample yields roughly 110,000 distinct CDR3 sequences, 15% to 20% seen once. The material sequenced was PBMCs or a T cell subset sorted from them (not recorded which). The receptors shown here come from an adult woman who had mild COVID-19 (a few samples of this study predate the infection). Cell type and time point are not known.

This clonotype turned up a few times. The J gene is TRBJ2-7, the V gene TRBV3-1; a weak D match, TRBD2 (5 bases). Germline CDR1 is LGHDT and CDR2 is YNNKEL (reference sequence). Deletions cut 1 base from V and 3 bases from J, with 10 bases between. The CDR3 has 14 amino acids. This chain's CDR3 is CASSQGTASYEQYF. The CDR3 bases are TGTGCCAGCAGCCAAGGGACTGCCAGCTACGAGCAGTACTTC.

The chain is built from TRBV30 and TRBJ1-1; TRBD1 aligns across 7 bases. V shed 4 bases, J shed 0 bases, and the junction held 2 bases outside the gene matches. The CDR3 length is 13 residues. In germline, CDR1 is GTSNPN, CDR2 SVGIG (reference sequence). The CDR3: CAWTGTVNTEAFF. The CDR3 DNA reads as TGTGCCTGGACCGGGACAGTGAACACTGAAGCTTTCTTT.

This clonotype was seen only a few times. This chain joins TRBV12-3 or TRBV12-4 and TRBJ2-3; D is ambiguous. Trimming stripped 3 bases from V and 4 bases from J, with 5 bases between. CDR3 length: 12 amino acids. CDR3 in DNA: TGTGCCAGCAGTTTTGGGCCAGATACGCAGTATTTT. It yields the protein CASSFGPDTQYF.

This chain uses TRBV12-3 or TRBV12-4 with TRBJ1-1; tentative D call: TRBD1 (6 bases). The CDR3 is 14 amino acids. Trimming took 2 bases from V and 5 from J, leaving 12 bases between them. The CDR3 DNA is TGTGCCAGCAGTTTACAGGGGATTGGGACTGAAGCTTTCTTT. It is translated as CASSLQGIGTEAFF.

This clonotype was counted a few times. The chain couples TRBV29-1 to TRBJ2-7, with D possibly matching TRBD2 (5 bases). Germline loops: CDR1 SQVTM, CDR2 ANQGSEA. Deletions cut 1 base from V and 5 bases from J, with 6 bases between. The CDR3 runs to 11 residues. CDR3 region: CSVEGLHEQYF. The DNA of the CDR3 is TGCAGCGTTGAAGGACTACACGAGCAGTACTTC.

This clonotype was observed a few times. The chain has TRBV27 and TRBJ2-7, with D maybe TRBD1 (6 bases). Trimming took off 10 bases at V and 4 bases at J, with 11 bases between the two ends. The CDR3 has 11 amino acids. Germline CDR1 is MNHEY and CDR2 is SMNVEV (reference sequence). The CDR3 sequence is CATRGRYEQYF. In nucleotides, the CDR3 is TGTGCCACCAGGGGCAGATACGAGCAGTACTTC.

The CDR3 coding sequence is TGTGCCAGCAGTCACCGGGACAGGGGGGGCACCGGGGAGCTGTTTTTT. As protein: CASSHRDRGGTGELFF. The gene calls are TRBV6-6 and TRBJ2-2; 11 bases are shared with TRBD1. Trimming at V came to 5 bases and at J to 4 bases, leaving 6 bases not matched to a gene. Germline V gene data show CDR1 as MNHNY and CDR2 as SVGAGI (reference sequence). This CDR3 spans 16 amino acids.

This clonotype is a singleton in its sample. The junction does not match germline at one end; this may be a read error. The chain has TRBV5-1 and TRBJ2-1; D is undetermined. Germline V gene lookup returns CDR1 SGHRS and CDR2 YFSETQ. CDR3 length: 14 amino acids. The CDR3 DNA follows: TGCGCCAGCACAATTTACGGCTCCTACACTGAGCAGTTCTTC. It encodes CASTIYGSYTEQFF.

The rearrangement links TRBV29-1 to TRBJ1-2; no reliable D call. The ends were cut back, 4 bases at V and 1 base at J, with 13 bases in the middle. This CDR3 is built from 14 residues. The germline V gene has CDR1 SQVTM and CDR2 ANQGSEA. The CDR3 is CSVGPGSYNYGYTF. The CDR3 region has the DNA TGCAGCGTTGGCCCGGGATCTTATAACTATGGCTACACCTTC.

This clonotype was picked up a small number of times. V usage is TRBV11-2 and J usage is TRBJ2-1; 8 nucleotides align to TRBD2. Trimming removed 2 bases from V and 0 bases from J; junction bases left unmatched: 18. Germline CDR1 is SGHAT and CDR2 is FQNNGV. The CDR3 consists of 21 residues. The CDR3 sequence is CASSLFEWLAGIESSYNEQFF. The CDR3, as DNA: TGTGCCAGCAGCTTATTCGAGTGGCTAGCGGGCATCGAGAGCTCCTACAATGAGCAGTTCTTC.

This clonotype was counted a few times. The CDR3 nucleotides read TGCAGTGCTAGAGATACCATTGACAAAGCCGGGGGCTACACCTTC. Amino acids: CSARDTIDKAGGYTF. The chain uses TRBV20-1 and TRBJ1-2; no firm D call. The germline V gene encodes CDR1 DFQATT and CDR2 SNEGSKA (reference sequence). Deletions cut 0 bases from V and 8 bases from J, with 19 bases between. The CDR3 is 15 residues long.

In its sample, this clonotype was seen a few times. V gene TRBV14 combines with J gene TRBJ1-1; D ambiguous. CDR3 length: 16 amino acids. V was shortened by 0 bases and J by 0 bases, with 11 bases between the two germline ends. In germline, CDR1 is SGHDN, CDR2 FVKESK. The CDR3 sequence is CASSQEWGGLNTEAFF. The CDR3 DNA sequence: TGTGCCAGCAGCCAAGAATGGGGAGGTCTGAACACTGAAGCTTTCTTT.

V is TRBV7-9 and J is TRBJ2-7, with D perhaps TRBD1 or TRBD2 (5 bases each). This CDR3 contains 15 residues. V was clipped by 4 bases and J by 2 bases, with 15 bases between them. Germline assignment: CDR1 SEHNR and CDR2 FQNEAQ (reference sequence). This chain's CDR3 is CASSSGTQGTYEQYF. The CDR3 coding sequence is TGTGCCAGCAGCTCGGGGACCCAAGGAACCTACGAGCAGTACTTC.

This clonotype was picked up a small number of times. V and J are TRBV9 and TRBJ1-2, with D tentatively TRBD1 (5 bases). V was trimmed by 0 bases and J by 3 bases, leaving 15 bases between them. The CDR3 is 16 residues long. CDR1 is SGDLS and CDR2 is YYNGEE in the germline V gene. CDR3 loop: CASSVATTADYYGYTF. CDR3 coding DNA: TGTGCCAGCAGCGTAGCTACGACAGCTGATTACTATGGCTACACCTTC.

The chain links TRBV10-3 to TRBJ1-2; maybe TRBD1 (6 bases). The CDR3 sequence is 13 residues long. CDR1 and CDR2 (germline): ENHRY, SYGVKD. The ends were cut back, 5 bases at V and 6 bases at J, with 13 bases in the middle. The CDR3 region is CAISPSGGDGYTF. CDR3 nucleotide sequence: TGTGCCATCAGTCCCTCGGGGGGCGATGGCTACACCTTC.

J is TRBJ1-2 and V is TRBV5-1; no clear D. The CDR3 is 15 residues long. CDR1 and CDR2 from the germline V gene are SGHRS and YFSETQ. V lost 0 bases and J lost 2, with 11 bases in between. The CDR3 reads CASSLGNAANYGYTF. The DNA of the CDR3 is TGCGCCAGCAGCTTGGGGAATGCGGCCAACTATGGCTACACCTTC.

The chain couples TRBV20-1 to TRBJ2-1; the D call may be TRBD1 or TRBD2 (5 bases each). This CDR3 spans 11 amino acids. Trimming left V 8 bases short and J 8 bases short, with 13 bases between. Germline values: CDR1 DFQATT, CDR2 SNEGSKA (reference sequence). DNA for the CDR3: TGCAGTACTTCCGGGACCCATGAGCAGTTCTTC. Translation gives CSTSGTHEQFF.

This chain joins TRBV5-6 and TRBJ2-7; 7 positions agree with TRBD1. V dropped 4 bases and J dropped 0; count of bases not matched to a gene: 4. Germline V CDR1 and CDR2: SGHDT, YYEEEE. The CDR3 sequence is 14 residues long. For the CDR3, the DNA is TGTGCCAGCAGCATCCGGGACAGCTCCTACGAGCAGTACTTC. Translation: CASSIRDSSYEQYF.

The chain uses TRBV11-3 and TRBJ2-7; 8 bases are a match to TRBD1. The germline gives CDR1 SGHNT, CDR2 YENEEA. The trim removed 3 bases at V and 4 bases at J, leaving 11 bases unmatched. The CDR3 extends over 16 amino acids. The CDR3 sequence is CASSFASGTGEYEQYF. The CDR3 region has the DNA TGTGCCAGCAGCTTCGCTTCCGGGACAGGCGAATACGAGCAGTACTTC.

V gene TRBV4-2 combines with J gene TRBJ1-2; D might be TRBD1 (5 bases). V was trimmed by 2 bases and J by 7 bases, leaving 14 bases between them. CDR1 is LGHNA and CDR2 is YNFKEQ in the germline V gene. The CDR3 covers 14 residues. The CDR3 DNA sequence: TGTGCCAGCAGCCAAACCTCGTCAACAGGTGGCTACACCTTC. This encodes CASSQTSSTGGYTF.

The chain combines TRBV7-9 with TRBJ2-1; D is possibly TRBD2 (6 bases). Trimming stripped 1 base from V and 2 bases from J, with 12 bases between. Germline assignment: CDR1 SEHNR and CDR2 FQNEAQ (reference sequence). The CDR3 extends over 16 amino acids. The CDR3 region is CASSLGVGGAYNEQFF. The DNA for the CDR3 is TGTGCCAGCAGCTTAGGGGTCGGGGGTGCCTACAATGAGCAGTTCTTC.

The rearrangement links TRBV29-1 to TRBJ1-2; D is perhaps TRBD1 (6 bases). Germline V gene lookup returns CDR1 SQVTM and CDR2 ANQGSEA. The CDR3 spans 12 residues. The V end lost 6 bases, the J end lost 6 bases, and 14 bases lay between the germline ends. The CDR3 DNA is TGCAGCGTCCCGGGAAGGGGGAATGGCTACACCTTC. It codes for CSVPGRGNGYTF.

J is TRBJ2-7 and V is TRBV19, with D tentatively TRBD1 (6 bases). The CDR3 covers 13 residues. V lost 9 bases, J lost 1 base, and 13 bases lay in between. In germline, CDR1 is LNHDA, CDR2 SQIVND (reference sequence). CDR3 residues: CARSAGTSYEQYF. CDR3 DNA: TGTGCCAGGAGCGCCGGGACATCCTACGAGCAGTACTTC.

This chain joins TRBV7-8 and TRBJ2-4; D tentatively reads TRBD1 or TRBD2 (5 bases each). V shed 3 bases and J shed 1 base, with 16 bases lying between them. Germline V CDR1 and CDR2: SGHVS, FQNEAQ. The CDR3 is 17 residues long. CDR3 loop: CASSFTPGPSAKNIQYF. DNA for the CDR3: TGTGCCAGCAGCTTCACGCCGGGGCCAAGTGCCAAAAACATTCAGTACTTC. Complete variable domain (other parts from reference TRBV7-8 and TRBJ2-4): GAGVSQSPRYKVAKRGQDVALRCDPISGHVSLFWYQQALGQGPEFLTYFQNEAQLDKSGLPSDRFFAERPEGSVSTLKIQRTQQEDSAVYLCASSFTPGPSAKNIQYFGAGTRLSVL.

The chain is built from TRBV7-9 and TRBJ2-5; 13 nucleotides agree with TRBD2. CDR1 and CDR2 from the germline V gene are SEHNR and FQNEAQ (reference sequence). CDR3 length equals 16 residues. Unmatched junction bases numbered 5, after V lost 5 bases and J lost 2 bases. CDR3 sequence (DNA): TGTGCCAGCAGCCCTCGGACTAGCGGGGGACAAGAGACCCAGTACTTC. Residues: CASSPRTSGGQETQYF.

This clonotype was picked up a small number of times. The rearrangement joins TRBV24-1 to TRBJ2-5; TRBD1 aligns across 7 bases. Germline V gene lookup returns CDR1 KGHDR and CDR2 SFDVKD. The junction had 9 bases not matched to a gene; V was cut back by 1 base and J by 2 bases. This CDR3 contains 17 residues. CDR3 bases: TGTGCCACCAGTGATTTCGGACAGGCGACTCTTCAAGAGACCCAGTACTTC. It encodes CATSDFGQATLQETQYF.

This clonotype was found a few times. V is TRBV15 and J is TRBJ1-4; D might be TRBD1 (6 bases). Germline V gives CDR1 LNHNV, CDR2 YYDKDF (reference sequence). There are 11 residues in the CDR3. The ends were cut back, 8 bases at V and 6 bases at J, with 7 bases in the middle. CDR3 DNA sequence: TGTGCCACCTCAGGGGATGAAAAACTGTTTTTT. It is translated as CATSGDEKLFF.

Ten or more counts support this clonotype. The chain combines TRBV4-3 with TRBJ1-2; TRBD1 is a possible D gene (6 bases). The CDR3 is 15 amino acids. V was trimmed by 1 base and J by 4 bases, leaving 13 bases between them. The germline V gene has CDR1 LGHNA and CDR2 YSLEER. The CDR3 nucleotides are TGCGCCAGCAGCCAAGCCGACAGGCCCTCCTATGGCTACACCTTC. It yields the protein CASSQADRPSYGYTF.

This chain connects TRBV14 to TRBJ2-7; 7 bases align to TRBD2. The V gene's germline CDR1 is SGHDN and CDR2 FVKESK. Trimming at V came to 4 bases and at J to 6 bases, leaving 6 bases not matched to a gene. The CDR3 covers 13 residues. CDR3 DNA: TGTGCCAGCAGCCCGAACGGGGGGATCGAGCAGTACTTC. This encodes CASSPNGGIEQYF.

This rearrangement joins TRBV4-3 to TRBJ1-4; a possible D gene is TRBD1 (5 bases). The germline V gene encodes CDR1 LGHNA and CDR2 YSLEER. V lost 1 base, J lost 8 bases, and 20 bases lay in between. The CDR3 runs to 17 residues. The CDR3 nucleotides read TGCGCCAGCAGCCAAGGAGCAGGTGGGGGAGGCACCGAAAAACTGTTTTTT. It translates to CASSQGAGGGGTEKLFF.